Included here is one T cell receptor beta chain sequence, with context. What it binds is not known. Method: immunoSEQ multiplex PCR; TCRdb's copy keeps in-frame clones and lacks some. The sample carries 15,000 to 20,000 clones, 65% to 80% recorded once. Isolation of the CD4+ and CD8+ populations was accomplished via positive magnetic bead selection, with purity assessed by flow cytometry. The sample comes from a study of somatic mutations in cytotoxic T cells in rheumatoid arthritis. As for the study in general: Selected populations of V beta antibody-stained T cells underwent flow sorting at nearly 100% purity; these encompassed V beta1+ cells subjected to TCRB sequencing.

The germline gives CDR1 GTSNPN, CDR2 SVGIG (reference sequence). Trimming stripped 1 base from V and 7 bases from J, with 11 bases between. This CDR3 spans 13 amino acids. Study findings and constraints: Reported slight underrepresentation of TRBV07 in rheumatoid arthritis patients was not subjected to multiple-comparison adjustment. The targets (antigens) of the expanded CD8+ clones were not known.

The TCR sequence derives from an adult with rheumatoid arthritis. Sequencing was carried out using CD8+ T cells sorted from blood. The chain recombines TRBV30 with TRBJ1-5; TRBD1 might be the D (5 bases). In nucleotides, the CDR3 is TGTGCCTGGAGTGGGGCCGGGACCCAGCCCCAGCATTTT. This translates into CAWSGAGTQPQHF. The full variable domain, with the rest looked up from reference TRBV30 and TRBJ1-5, is SQTIHQWPATLVQPVGSPLSLECTVEGTSNPNLYWYRQAAGRGLQLLFYSVGIGQISSEVPQNLSASRPQDRQFILSSKKLLLSDSGFYLCAWSGAGTQPQHFGDGTRLSIL.